This T cell receptor beta chain appears in the sequencing data of a study of blood T cell dynamics during melanoma immunotherapy. Looking at the study overall: Standard first-line treatment here was pembrolizumab or nivolumab plus ipilimumab in metastatic melanoma.

CDR3 length: 15 residues. Germline values: CDR1 MGHRA, CDR2 YSYEKL. Trimming shortened V by 1 base and J by 3 bases, and 13 bases separated the two germline ends. The assay received all extracted DNA from sorted CD8+ subsets. The table came from immunoSEQ multiplex PCR; TCRdb's copy has only in-frame clones and leaves some out. Among more than 10,000 clones listed, approximately 90% were seen once. Time point of the sample: week 3, after first cycle of checkpoint inhibitor. Apart from two fast progressors, RECIST 1.1 response was judged 12 weeks post-infusion. This sample comprised effector memory CD8+ T cells from blood, obtained from a patient treated with checkpoint blockade. The TCR comes from a human donor with melanoma. The rearrangement joins TRBV4-1 to TRBJ2-7; D perhaps matches TRBD1 (6 bases). As DNA, the CDR3 is TGCGCCAGCAGCCAAGGAACGGGACACCTCTACGAGCAGTACTTC. The encoded protein is CASSQGTGHLYEQYF.